This T cell receptor beta chain was sequenced for a study of regulatory T cells in long-lasting Graves disease. In building TCR beta libraries, iRepertoire HTBI primers were used together with Arm-PCR of CDR3 regions. A single record per CDR3 protein comes from TCRdb applying MiXCR to the multiplex PCR reads. The repertoire holds fewer than 650,000 distinct CDR3 sequences, under 20% seen once, with around 19% in the top ten. Indicated time point: newly diagnosed GD, antithyroid drugs for less than 3 months. Following extraction of RNA from PBMCs, that RNA was used to make the TCR library. This clonotype was seen at least ten times. The sample also formed part of further work on T cells in Graves' hyperthyroidism and ophthalmopathy. That investigation notes: First-round RT-PCR with HTBI primers amplified the TCR CDR3 region. Blood samples included most of the expanded thyroid clonotypes exceeding 0.001.

The sequences come from peripheral blood mononuclear cells (PBMCs), collected at new diagnosis, from a patient treated with antithyroid drugs. This clonotype was obtained from a woman aged 25 to 45 with Graves disease.

CDR3 sequence reads: CASSENSGETQYF. The CDR3 DNA sequence: TGTGCCAGCAGTGAGAATAGTGGGGAGACCCAGTACTTC. The chain carries TRBV6-4 and TRBJ2-5; D not certain. The CDR3 length is 13 residues. Germline CDR1 reads MRHNA; CDR2 reads SNTAGT. The V and J ends lost 3 bases and 5 bases respectively, with 10 bases between them.